These 17 T cell receptor beta chains came from one sample sequenced in a study of beta chain features in type 1 diabetes. Overall study findings and caveats: Type 1 diabetes patients had moderately but significantly shorter TCRB CDR3s in all four CD4+ subsets.

No antigen has been assigned to these receptors. The authors reverse transcribed all of the isolated RNA, so sequencing captured expressed TCRB transcripts. The repertoire was sequenced with immunoSEQ multiplex PCR; TCRdb's copy has only in-frame clones and lacks some. The table has under 55,000 clones, roughly 39% seen once. The material sequenced was Tregs from blood. The receptors were sampled from a man aged 30 to 39 with type 1 diabetes.

This clone was counted only a few times. The V and J genes are TRBV28 and TRBJ1-1, with 8 bases fitting TRBD1. Germline trimming cut 3 bases from V and 4 bases from J; bases unmatched to any gene: 4. There are 14 residues in the CDR3. Germline CDR1 reads MDHEN; CDR2 reads SYDVKM. The CDR3 is CASSFYDRGTEAFF. CDR3 nucleotides: TGTGCCAGCAGTTTTTATGACAGGGGCACTGAAGCTTTCTTT.

This clone was counted a few times. The chain employs TRBV5-1 and TRBJ2-1; 9 bases are shared with TRBD1. CDR3 length: 16 amino acids. Germline CDR1 is SGHRS and CDR2 is YFSETQ. Trimming at V came to 1 base and at J to 4 bases, leaving 6 bases not matched to a gene. CDR3 in DNA: TGCGCCAGCAGCTTGAACTGGGGACAGGGATACAATGAGCAGTTCTTC. Translation: CASSLNWGQGYNEQFF.

This clone has just a few counts. This chain uses TRBV5-1 with TRBJ2-2, with TRBD2 identical over 10 bases. J gave up 6 bases and V 2 bases, and 7 bases lay outside the gene matches. CDR3 size: 16 residues. The germline V gene encodes CDR1 SGHRS and CDR2 YFSETQ. Here the CDR3 reads CASSFRSGRAAGELFF. The CDR3 DNA is TGCGCCAGCAGCTTCCGCAGCGGGAGGGCCGCCGGGGAGCTGTTTTTT.

The rearrangement uses TRBV7-3 and TRBJ2-2; 8 bases fit TRBD1. Germline loops: CDR1 SGHTA, CDR2 FQGTGA. Germline trimming cut 1 base from V and 7 bases from J; bases unmatched to any gene: 5. This CDR3 has 15 amino acids. CDR3 sequence (DNA): TGTGCCAGCAGCTTAAACGCACAGGGGGTCGGGGAGCTGTTTTTT. Its protein is CASSLNAQGVGELFF.

The J gene is TRBJ2-5, the V gene TRBV5-6, with 8 bases fitting TRBD1. The CDR3 consists of 14 residues. Germline V gives CDR1 SGHDT, CDR2 YYEEEE. J lost 2 bases, V lost 2 bases, and 2 bases had no gene match. The CDR3 region is CASSLGQGQETQYF. In DNA, the CDR3 is TGTGCCAGCAGCTTAGGACAGGGTCAAGAGACCCAGTACTTC.

This clone has only one observation. The CDR3 spells CASSPGQGANTGELFF. The DNA of the CDR3 is TGTGCCAGCTCACCGGGACAGGGGGCGAACACCGGGGAGCTGTTTTTT. This chain connects TRBV18 to TRBJ2-2; TRBD1 matches 11 bases. The CDR3 is 16 residues long. V lost 3 bases to trimming and J lost 0 bases; unmatched junction nucleotides: 0. Germline CDR1 KGHSH, CDR2 LQKENI.

This clone has just a few counts. The genes are TRBV6-5 and TRBJ2-7, with TRBD1 matching 10 bases. The CDR3 is made up of 15 amino acids. Germline-derived CDR1 and CDR2 are MNHEY and SVGAGI. V dropped 0 bases and J dropped 7; count of bases not matched to a gene: 6. The CDR3 sequence is CASSYSGTGAVEQYF. CDR3 sequence (DNA): TGTGCCAGCAGTTACTCCGGGACAGGGGCGGTTGAGCAGTACTTC.

The rearrangement links TRBV27 to TRBJ1-2, with 9 bases that match TRBD1. Trimming took 4 bases from V and 5 from J; bases not matched to a gene: 8. This CDR3 has 15 amino acids. Germline CDR1 and CDR2: MNHEY and SMNVEV (reference sequence). In DNA form, the CDR3 reads TGTGCCAGCAGTTGGGGGGGGACAGGGTCGTATGGCTACACCTTC. This gives the protein CASSWGGTGSYGYTF.

The V call is TRBV5-6, the J call TRBJ2-3; 7 bases agree with TRBD2. The CDR3 covers 15 residues. Losses at the gene ends were 0 bases for V and 2 bases for J; bases not matched to a gene: 3. Germline CDR1 and CDR2: SGHDT and YYEEEE. This CDR3 is CASSLGTRDTDTQYF. In DNA, the CDR3 is TGTGCCAGCAGCTTGGGGACTAGGGACACAGATACGCAGTATTTT.

In its sample, this clone was seen a few times. The CDR3, as DNA: TGTGCCAGCAGTGACAGGGGGCGGGGAGCTTTCTTT. It encodes CASSDRGRGAFF. The V and J genes are TRBV2 and TRBJ1-1; TRBD1 agrees at 8 bases. This CDR3 region has 12 residues. V dropped 3 bases and J dropped 10; count of bases not matched to a gene: 4. Germline V gives CDR1 SNHLY, CDR2 FYNNEI. Full variable domain (rest looked up from reference TRBV2 and TRBJ1-1): EPEVTQTPSHQVTQMGQEVILRCVPISNHLYFYWYRQILGQKVEFLVSFYNNEISEKSEIFDDQFSVERPDGSNFTLKIRSTKLEDSAMYFCASSDRGRGAFFGQGTRLTVV.

This clone was seen ten or more times. The rearrangement uses TRBV9 and TRBJ1-4, with TRBD1 as a possible D gene (6 bases). Trimming took off 4 bases at V and 5 bases at J, with 15 bases between the two ends. Germline CDR1 is SGDLS and CDR2 is YYNGEE. The CDR3 sequence is 15 residues long. As DNA, the CDR3 is TGTGCCAGCAGCTCCGGGAGGCAGGGGAATGAAAAACTGTTTTTT. It is translated as CASSSGRQGNEKLFF.

The chain employs TRBV27 and TRBJ2-1, with TRBD2 identical over 8 bases. In germline, CDR1 is MNHEY, CDR2 SMNVEV (reference sequence). V gave up 6 bases and J gave up 2 bases; unmatched junction bases: 6. The CDR3 is 15 amino acids. The CDR3 here is CASRISGTTYNEQFF. CDR3 DNA: TGTGCCAGCAGAATTAGCGGGACTACCTACAATGAGCAGTTCTTC.

The chain employs TRBV6-6 and TRBJ1-1; D gene ambiguous. This CDR3 has 12 amino acids. Germline V gives CDR1 MNHNY, CDR2 SVGAGI (reference sequence). V shed 6 bases and J shed 5 bases, with 10 bases lying between them. The DNA of the CDR3 is TGTGCCAGCAGCACACGTCCGACTGAAGCTTTCTTT. Its translation is CASSTRPTEAFF.

The rearrangement links TRBV6-6 to TRBJ2-7; 7 bases match TRBD2. V lost 6 bases and J lost 2; bases outside the gene matches: 4. Germline V gene sequence: CDR1 MNHNY, CDR2 SVGAGI (reference sequence). This CDR3 contains 13 residues. As DNA, the CDR3 is TGTGCCAGCAGCGTGGGGGGGGCCTACGAGCAGTACTTC. Translation: CASSVGGAYEQYF.

This chain uses TRBV7-9 with TRBJ2-5; TRBD1 might be the D (5 bases). The CDR3 length is 14 residues. Germline loops: CDR1 SEHNR, CDR2 FQNEAQ (reference sequence). The ends were cut back, 2 bases at V and 4 bases at J, with 11 bases in the middle. CDR3 sequence (DNA): TGTGCCAGCAGCTTACTCTCAGGGTTAGAGACCCAGTACTTC. Its translation: CASSLLSGLETQYF.

This clone was counted between two and nine times. This sequence joins TRBV28 and TRBJ2-3; 13 nucleotides match TRBD2. The CDR3 loop spans 18 amino acids. V gave up 7 bases and J gave up 3 bases; unmatched junction bases: 13. CDR1 MDHEN and CDR2 SYDVKM come from the germline V gene. The CDR3 bases are TGTGCCAGCACTCGACTAGCGGGAGGAAGGATTGGGACAGATACGCAGTATTTT. Protein product: CASTRLAGGRIGTDTQYF.

The chain couples TRBV27 to TRBJ2-1; 7 bases are a match to TRBD1. The CDR3 is 16 amino acids. Germline CDR1 reads MNHEY; CDR2 reads SMNVEV (reference sequence). V dropped 2 bases and J dropped 6; count of bases not matched to a gene: 10. The CDR3 is CASSLNKGAPRNEQFF. CDR3 in DNA: TGTGCCAGCAGTTTAAATAAGGGGGCGCCCCGCAATGAGCAGTTCTTC.